The 22 T cell receptor beta chains below were found in one sample sequenced in a study of T-cell reconstitution after alpha-beta-depleted transplantation in children. A TCRbeta library incorporating unique molecular identifiers was prepared. TCRdb processed the PCR reads anew with MiXCR; each CDR3 protein has one entry. The data show approximately 490,000 distinct CDR3 sequences, approximately 10% seen once. Here the sequenced sample was PBMCs, taken before TCRalphabeta/CD19-depleted stem cell transplant. The receptors here all came from a child aged 2-9 years with inherited bone marrow failure, due to receive a stem cell transplant.

There are a few counts of this clonotype. The rearrangement joins TRBV6-5 to TRBJ1-2, with 7 bases aligning to TRBD1. Germline loops: CDR1 MNHEY, CDR2 SVGAGI. The CDR3 length is 14 residues. Germline trimming cut 4 bases from V and 2 bases from J; bases unmatched to any gene: 4. In DNA form, the CDR3 reads TGTGCCAGCAGTTGGGACAGCTCCAACTATGGCTACACCTTC. This translates into CASSWDSSNYGYTF.

This clonotype was detected a few times. The J gene is TRBJ2-1, the V gene TRBV3-1; 7 bases line up with TRBD2. The CDR3 totals 14 residues. The germline V gene encodes CDR1 LGHDT and CDR2 YNNKEL (reference sequence). Trimming at V came to 2 bases and at J to 2 bases, leaving 0 bases not matched to a gene. CDR3 sequence (DNA): TGTGCCAGCAGCCAACTAGCGGCCTACAATGAGCAGTTCTTC. Amino acids: CASSQLAAYNEQFF.

This clonotype was counted many times. The rearrangement joins TRBV7-2 to TRBJ2-3, with 13 bases aligning to TRBD2. J gave up 5 bases and V 5 bases, and 7 bases lay outside the gene matches. The CDR3 sequence is 16 residues long. Germline-derived CDR1 and CDR2 are SGHTA and FQGNSA. Here the CDR3 reads CASSRTSGRAGDTQYF. In DNA, the CDR3 is TGTGCCAGCAGCCGAACTAGCGGGAGGGCGGGAGATACGCAGTATTTT. The full variable domain, rest sourced from reference TRBV7-2 and TRBJ2-3, is GAGVSQSPSNKVTEKGKDVELRCDPISGHTALYWYRQSLGQGLEFLIYFQGNSAPDKSGLPSDRFSAERTGGSVSTLTIQRTQQEDSAVYLCASSRTSGRAGDTQYFGPGTRLTVL.

This clonotype has more than one count but fewer than ten. The chain carries TRBV25-1 and TRBJ2-2; no firm D call. This CDR3 contains 12 residues. The V gene lost 4 bases and the J gene lost 4 bases, with 4 bases spanning the gap. Germline V gene lookup returns CDR1 MGHDK and CDR2 SYGVNS. The CDR3 loop is CASSGSTGELFF. CDR3 DNA sequence: TGTGCCAGCAGTGGGTCCACCGGGGAGCTGTTTTTT.

This clonotype has ten or more counts. V and J are TRBV12-3 or TRBV12-4 and TRBJ2-3, with 16 bases lining up with TRBD2. This CDR3 has 20 residues. V gave up 7 bases and J gave up 5 bases; unmatched junction bases: 18. The CDR3 bases are TGTGCCAGCACCTTGGGACTAGCGGGAGGGATCTTCGATTTGGGAGATACGCAGTATTTT. Encoded protein: CASTLGLAGGIFDLGDTQYF.

This clonotype showed up many times. The chain recombines TRBV7-2 with TRBJ2-5, with TRBD1 matching over 7 bases. Germline V gene data show CDR1 as SGHTA and CDR2 as FQGNSA. This CDR3 is built from 15 residues. The V gene end was trimmed by 2 bases and the J gene end by 1 base; junction bases not matched to a gene: 4. CDR3 protein: CASSLRTGGQETQYF. CDR3 nucleotide sequence: TGTGCCAGCAGCTTAAGGACAGGAGGCCAAGAGACCCAGTACTTC.

In its sample, this clonotype was seen many times. The rearrangement links TRBV18 to TRBJ2-7, with TRBD1 identical over 11 bases. Trimming took 6 bases from V and 3 from J; bases not matched to a gene: 4. CDR1 and CDR2 (germline): KGHSH, LQKENI. The CDR3 loop spans 14 amino acids. The CDR3 protein is CASSGTGGIYEQYF. The DNA of the CDR3 is TGTGCCAGCTCCGGGACAGGGGGTATCTACGAGCAGTACTTC.

This clonotype was seen at least ten times. The CDR3 loop is CASSPRLVVVSDTQYF. The CDR3 DNA sequence: TGTGCCAGCAGTCCCCGGCTAGTAGTGGTCTCGGATACGCAGTATTTT. V and J are TRBV6-1 and TRBJ2-3, with unresolved D. Germline V gene data show CDR1 as MNHNS and CDR2 as SASEGT. The CDR3 consists of 16 residues. Trimming took off 5 bases at V and 6 bases at J, with 21 bases between the two ends.

This clonotype was seen ten or more times. The rearrangement links TRBV6-5 to TRBJ2-7; 11 nucleotides line up with TRBD1. The germline V gene encodes CDR1 MNHEY and CDR2 SVGAGI. CDR3 size: 15 residues. The V and J ends lost 5 bases and 4 bases, in that order; junction bases with no gene match: 7. The CDR3 spells CASSTGTGGYYEQYF. CDR3 bases: TGTGCCAGCAGTACCGGGACAGGGGGGTATTACGAGCAGTACTTC.

This clonotype was counted ten times or more. The chain has TRBV7-9 and TRBJ2-2; D not certain. The CDR3 loop spans 14 amino acids. The germline gives CDR1 SEHNR, CDR2 FQNEAQ (reference sequence). V was cut by 3 bases and J by 0 bases, with 5 bases left in between. CDR3 residues: CASSFFTNTGELFF. The DNA of the CDR3 is TGTGCCAGCAGCTTCTTTACGAACACCGGGGAGCTGTTTTTT.

Ten or more counts support this clonotype. The gene calls are TRBV20-1 and TRBJ2-1; D gene uncertain. The CDR3 runs 13 residues. Germline V CDR1 and CDR2: DFQATT, SNEGSKA (reference sequence). The V gene lost 1 base and the J gene lost 9 bases, with 13 bases spanning the gap. The CDR3 loop is CSARVLSAVEQFF. CDR3 coding DNA: TGCAGTGCTAGAGTCCTCTCAGCCGTTGAGCAGTTCTTC.

V usage is TRBV28 and J usage is TRBJ2-1, with 9 bases aligning to TRBD2. V dropped 4 bases and J dropped 6; count of bases not matched to a gene: 13. Germline assignment: CDR1 MDHEN and CDR2 SYDVKM. This CDR3 spans 17 amino acids. CDR3 sequence (DNA): TGTGCCAGCAGTTACCTTTTGGGCAGCGGGGGGAGCAATGAGCAGTTCTTC. As protein: CASSYLLGSGGSNEQFF.

This clonotype has a count of ten or more. This sequence joins TRBV27 and TRBJ2-5; D gene unclear. The CDR3 covers 14 residues. V lost 4 bases and J lost 2, with 11 bases in between. Per germline, CDR1 MNHEY and CDR2 SMNVEV (reference sequence). The CDR3 DNA sequence: TGTGCCAGCAGTTCCCCTATCAGGCAAGAGACCCAGTACTTC. It specifies CASSSPIRQETQYF.

This clonotype has a count of ten or more. V is TRBV3-1 and J is TRBJ2-1; TRBD2 aligns across 9 bases. The CDR3 spans 17 residues. V was clipped by 3 bases and J by 2 bases; unmatched bases: 8. Germline CDR1 and CDR2: LGHDT and YNNKEL (reference sequence). The DNA for the CDR3 is TGTGCCAGCAGCCATCCAGAGACTAGCGGTACCTACAATGAGCAGTTCTTC. Amino acid sequence: CASSHPETSGTYNEQFF.

This clonotype was observed a few times. The CDR3 coding sequence is TGTGCCAGCTCACTCACCATGGCAGATACGCAGTATTTT. Amino acids: CASSLTMADTQYF. This rearrangement joins TRBV18 to TRBJ2-3, with D unclear. Germline-derived CDR1 and CDR2 are KGHSH and LQKENI. This CDR3 is built from 13 residues. The V and J ends lost 4 bases and 4 bases respectively, with 9 bases between them.

This clonotype has a count of ten or more. The V and J genes are TRBV27 and TRBJ2-7; tentatively, D is TRBD2 (7 bases). Trimming removed 0 bases from V and 4 bases from J, with 19 bases in between. This CDR3 has 17 amino acids. Looked up from germline, CDR1 is MNHEY and CDR2 is SMNVEV (reference sequence). CDR3 in amino acids: CASSLSKAWGGGYEQYF. Here the CDR3 DNA reads TGTGCCAGCAGTTTATCGAAGGCGTGGGGGGGCGGGTACGAGCAGTACTTC.

The table lists this clonotype with many counts. The V and J genes are TRBV7-9 and TRBJ1-5; 7 positions agree with TRBD1. The CDR3 has 13 residues. Germline assignment: CDR1 SEHNR and CDR2 FQNEAQ (reference sequence). V lost 7 bases, J lost 2 bases, and 2 bases stayed unmatched. In DNA form, the CDR3 reads TGTGCCAGCACCGGACAGGGCAATCAGCCCCAGCATTTT. This sequence encodes CASTGQGNQPQHF.

This clonotype was seen many times. This chain links TRBV19 with TRBJ2-1, with D uncertain. The CDR3 contains 15 residues. V was cut by 3 bases and J by 0 bases, with 9 bases left in between. Germline loops: CDR1 LNHDA, CDR2 SQIVND (reference sequence). CDR3 region: CASSMTPSSYNEQFF. The CDR3 bases are TGTGCCAGTAGTATGACTCCTAGCTCCTACAATGAGCAGTTCTTC.

This clonotype was seen many times. The rearrangement joins TRBV6-1 to TRBJ1-5; weak D call: TRBD1 (5 bases). CDR1 and CDR2 (germline): MNHNS, SASEGT. The V gene lost 6 bases and the J gene lost 7 bases, with 13 bases spanning the gap. The CDR3 has 13 residues. This chain's CDR3 is CASSPARGQPQHF. The DNA of the CDR3 is TGTGCCAGCAGCCCAGCGAGGGGCCAGCCCCAGCATTTT.

The chain recombines TRBV14 with TRBJ2-7; a weak D match, TRBD2 (5 bases). CDR3 length equals 15 residues. Germline V CDR1 and CDR2: SGHDN, FVKESK. V shed 0 bases and J shed 3 bases, with 12 bases lying between them. In DNA form, the CDR3 reads TGTGCCAGCAGCCAAGACGAAACGGGGTTCTACGAGCAGTACTTC. Its translation: CASSQDETGFYEQYF.

This chain links TRBV20-1 with TRBJ2-7, with 8 bases lining up with TRBD2. The CDR3 is 14 residues long. CDR1 is DFQATT and CDR2 is SNEGSKA in the germline V gene (reference sequence). V lost 5 bases and J lost 2; bases outside the gene matches: 8. CDR3 sequence (DNA): TGCAGTGCTGGTCGACTAGCGATTACCTACGAGCAGTACTTC. This gives the protein CSAGRLAITYEQYF.

This clonotype was detected many times. The V and J genes are TRBV9 and TRBJ2-7; TRBD2 matches at 7 bases. This CDR3 contains 14 residues. CDR1 SGDLS and CDR2 YYNGEE come from the germline V gene. Trimming removed 3 bases from V and 0 bases from J; junction bases left unmatched: 3. The CDR3 coding sequence is TGTGCCAGCAGCGCTAGCGGACTCTCCTACGAGCAGTACTTC. This gives the protein CASSASGLSYEQYF.